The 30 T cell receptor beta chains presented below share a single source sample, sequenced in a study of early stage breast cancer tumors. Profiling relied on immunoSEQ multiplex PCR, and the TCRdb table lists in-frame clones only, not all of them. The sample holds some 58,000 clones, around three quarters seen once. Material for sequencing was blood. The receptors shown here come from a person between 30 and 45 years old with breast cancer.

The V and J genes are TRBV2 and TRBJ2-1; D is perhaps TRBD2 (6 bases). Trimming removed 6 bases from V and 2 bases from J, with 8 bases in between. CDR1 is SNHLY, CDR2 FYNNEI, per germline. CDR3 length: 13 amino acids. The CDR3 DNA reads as TGTGCCAGCAGGACTAGTGCCTACAATGAGCAGTTCTTC. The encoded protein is CASRTSAYNEQFF.

CDR3 bases: TGTGCCAGCAGTGAAAGCCACGAGCAGTACTTC. Protein sequence: CASSESHEQYF. The rearrangement links TRBV6-5 to TRBJ2-7; D call uncertain. Trimming removed 5 bases at V and 5 bases at J, with 7 bases between. Germline CDR1 is MNHEY and CDR2 is SVGAGI. CDR3 length: 11 amino acids.

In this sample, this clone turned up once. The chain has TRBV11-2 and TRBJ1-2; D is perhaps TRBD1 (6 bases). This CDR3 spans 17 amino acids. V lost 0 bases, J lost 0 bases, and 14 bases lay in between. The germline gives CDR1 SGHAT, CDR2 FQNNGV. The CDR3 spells CASSLDRLQGSNYGYTF. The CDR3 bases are TGTGCCAGCAGCTTAGATCGGCTACAGGGCTCTAACTATGGCTACACCTTC. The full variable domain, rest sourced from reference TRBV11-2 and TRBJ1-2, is EAGVAQSPRYKIIEKRQSVAFWCNPISGHATLYWYQQILGQGPKLLIQFQNNGVVDDSQLPKDRFSAERLKGVDSTLKIQPAKLEDSAVYLCASSLDRLQGSNYGYTFGSGTRLTVV.

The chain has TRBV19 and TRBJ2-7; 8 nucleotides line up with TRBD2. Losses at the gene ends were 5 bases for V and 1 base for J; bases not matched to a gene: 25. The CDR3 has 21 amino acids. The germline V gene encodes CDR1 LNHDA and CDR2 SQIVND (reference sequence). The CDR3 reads CASSASRVRGRPLAASYEQYF. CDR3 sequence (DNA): TGTGCCAGTAGTGCCTCTCGGGTCCGCGGGAGGCCCTTGGCAGCATCCTACGAGCAGTACTTC.

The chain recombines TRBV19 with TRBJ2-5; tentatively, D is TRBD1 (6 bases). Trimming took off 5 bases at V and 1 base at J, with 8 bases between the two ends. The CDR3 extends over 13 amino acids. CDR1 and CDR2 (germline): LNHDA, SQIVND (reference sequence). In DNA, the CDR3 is TGTGCCAGTAGTTCGACAGGCCAAGAGACCCAGTACTTC. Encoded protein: CASSSTGQETQYF.

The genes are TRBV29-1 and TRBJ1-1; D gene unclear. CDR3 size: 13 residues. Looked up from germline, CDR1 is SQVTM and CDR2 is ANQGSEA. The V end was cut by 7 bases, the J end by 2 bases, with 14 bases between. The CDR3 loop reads CSAYYNSNTEAFF. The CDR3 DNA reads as TGCAGCGCGTACTATAACAGTAACACTGAAGCTTTCTTT.

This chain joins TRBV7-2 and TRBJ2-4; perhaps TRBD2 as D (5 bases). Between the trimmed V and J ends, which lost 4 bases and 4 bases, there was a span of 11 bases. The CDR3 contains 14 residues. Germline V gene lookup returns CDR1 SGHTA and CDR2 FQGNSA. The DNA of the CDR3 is TGTGCCAGCAGCTCGCGGACGGGGAAAAACATTCAGTACTTC. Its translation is CASSSRTGKNIQYF.

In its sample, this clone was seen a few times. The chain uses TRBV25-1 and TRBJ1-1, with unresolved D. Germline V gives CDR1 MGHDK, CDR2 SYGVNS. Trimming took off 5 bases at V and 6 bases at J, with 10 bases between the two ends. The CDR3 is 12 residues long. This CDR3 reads CASSFGGSEAFF. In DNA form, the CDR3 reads TGTGCCAGCAGTTTCGGAGGTTCTGAAGCTTTCTTT.

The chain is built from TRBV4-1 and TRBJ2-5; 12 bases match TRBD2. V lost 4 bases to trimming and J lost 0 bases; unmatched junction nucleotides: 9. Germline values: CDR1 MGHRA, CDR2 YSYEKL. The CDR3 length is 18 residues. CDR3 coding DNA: TGCGCCAGCAGCCGCCGACTAGCGGGAGCCCCGTACCAAGAGACCCAGTACTTC. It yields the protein CASSRRLAGAPYQETQYF.

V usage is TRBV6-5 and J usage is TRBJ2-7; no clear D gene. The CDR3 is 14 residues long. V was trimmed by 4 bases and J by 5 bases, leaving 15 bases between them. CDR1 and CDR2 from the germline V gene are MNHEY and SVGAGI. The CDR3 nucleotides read TGTGCCAGCAGTTTACGAAGTAGGATCCACGAGCAGTACTTC. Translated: CASSLRSRIHEQYF.

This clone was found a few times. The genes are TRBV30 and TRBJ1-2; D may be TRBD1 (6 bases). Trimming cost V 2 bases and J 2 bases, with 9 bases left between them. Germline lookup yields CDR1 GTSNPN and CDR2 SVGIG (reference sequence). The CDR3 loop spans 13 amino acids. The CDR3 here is CAWSLQGNYGYTF. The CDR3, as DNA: TGTGCCTGGAGTCTTCAGGGGAACTATGGCTACACCTTC.

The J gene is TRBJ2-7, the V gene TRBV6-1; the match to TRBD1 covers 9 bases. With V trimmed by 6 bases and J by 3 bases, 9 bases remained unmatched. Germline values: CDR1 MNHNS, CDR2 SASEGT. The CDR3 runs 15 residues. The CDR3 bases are TGTGCCAGCAGATCTCCGGGACAGGGAATCTACGAGCAGTACTTC. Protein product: CASRSPGQGIYEQYF.

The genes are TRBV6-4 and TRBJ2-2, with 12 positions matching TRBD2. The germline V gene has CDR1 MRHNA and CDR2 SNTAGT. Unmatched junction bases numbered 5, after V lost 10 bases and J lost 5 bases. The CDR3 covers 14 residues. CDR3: CATSLAGGTGELFF. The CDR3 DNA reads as TGTGCCACCTCACTAGCGGGAGGAACCGGGGAGCTGTTTTTT.

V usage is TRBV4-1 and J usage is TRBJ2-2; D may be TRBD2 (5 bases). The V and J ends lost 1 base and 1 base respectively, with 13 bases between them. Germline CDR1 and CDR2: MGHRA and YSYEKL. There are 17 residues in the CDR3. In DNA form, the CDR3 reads TGCGCCAGCAGCCAAGGGTTACGGACTGAGAACACCGGGGAGCTGTTTTTT. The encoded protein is CASSQGLRTENTGELFF.

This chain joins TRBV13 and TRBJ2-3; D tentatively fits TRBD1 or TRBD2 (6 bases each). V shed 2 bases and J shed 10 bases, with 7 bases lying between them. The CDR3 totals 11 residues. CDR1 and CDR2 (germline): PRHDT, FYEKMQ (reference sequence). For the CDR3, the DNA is TGTGCCAGCAGCTTAAGGGGGGCGCAGTATTTT. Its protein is CASSLRGAQYF.

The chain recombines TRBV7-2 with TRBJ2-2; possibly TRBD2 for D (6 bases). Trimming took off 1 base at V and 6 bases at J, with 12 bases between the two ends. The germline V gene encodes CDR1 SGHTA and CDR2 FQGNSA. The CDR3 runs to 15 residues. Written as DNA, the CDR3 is TGTGCCAGCAGCTTAGGACTAGTTGATCCCGGGGAGCTGTTTTTT. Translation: CASSLGLVDPGELFF.

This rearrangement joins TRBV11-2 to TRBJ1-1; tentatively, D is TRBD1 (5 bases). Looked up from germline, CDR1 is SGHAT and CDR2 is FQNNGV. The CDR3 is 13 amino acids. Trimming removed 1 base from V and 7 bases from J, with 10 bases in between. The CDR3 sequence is CASSLVSRVEAFF. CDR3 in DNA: TGTGCCAGCAGCTTAGTTTCCAGGGTTGAAGCTTTCTTT.

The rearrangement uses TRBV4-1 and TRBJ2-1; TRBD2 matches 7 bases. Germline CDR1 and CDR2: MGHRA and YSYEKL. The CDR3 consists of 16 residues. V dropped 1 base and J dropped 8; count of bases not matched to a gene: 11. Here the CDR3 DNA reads TGCGCCAGCAGCCAAGTAAGGCTAGCGGTATACGATGAGCAGTTCTTC. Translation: CASSQVRLAVYDEQFF.

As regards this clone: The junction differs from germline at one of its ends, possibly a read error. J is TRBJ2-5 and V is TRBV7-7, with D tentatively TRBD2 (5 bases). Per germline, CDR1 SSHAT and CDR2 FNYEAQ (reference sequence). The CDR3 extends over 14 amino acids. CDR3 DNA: TGTGCTAGCAGCTTAGGCGGAGGTAAAGAGACCCAGTACTTC. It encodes CASSLGGGKETQYF.

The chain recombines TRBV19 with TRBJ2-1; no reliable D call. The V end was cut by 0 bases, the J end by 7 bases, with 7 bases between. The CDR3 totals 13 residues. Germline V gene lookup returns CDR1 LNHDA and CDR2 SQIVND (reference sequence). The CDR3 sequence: CASSIERTNEQFF. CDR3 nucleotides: TGTGCCAGTAGTATAGAACGGACGAATGAGCAGTTCTTC.

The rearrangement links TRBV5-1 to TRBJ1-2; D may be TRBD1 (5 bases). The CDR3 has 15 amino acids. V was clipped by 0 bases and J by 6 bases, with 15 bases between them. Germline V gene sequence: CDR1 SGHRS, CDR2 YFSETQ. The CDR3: CASSLGDERWNGYTF. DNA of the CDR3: TGCGCCAGCAGCTTGGGGGACGAAAGGTGGAATGGCTACACCTTC.

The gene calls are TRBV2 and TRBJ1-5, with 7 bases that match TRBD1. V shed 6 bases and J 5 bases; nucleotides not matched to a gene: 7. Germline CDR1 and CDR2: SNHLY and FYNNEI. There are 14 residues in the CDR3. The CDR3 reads CASSPGTVDQPQHF. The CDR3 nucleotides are TGTGCCAGCAGCCCGGGGACAGTCGATCAGCCCCAGCATTTT.

CDR3 region: CASSQDPPDLSGRHNEQFF. CDR3 in DNA: TGCGCCAGCAGCCAAGATCCCCCCGATCTGAGCGGGCGGCACAATGAGCAGTTCTTC. V gene TRBV4-1 combines with J gene TRBJ2-1, with a tentative D call TRBD2 (6 bases). The germline V gene has CDR1 MGHRA and CDR2 YSYEKL. Trimming removed 0 bases at V and 5 bases at J, with 23 bases between. This CDR3 contains 19 residues.

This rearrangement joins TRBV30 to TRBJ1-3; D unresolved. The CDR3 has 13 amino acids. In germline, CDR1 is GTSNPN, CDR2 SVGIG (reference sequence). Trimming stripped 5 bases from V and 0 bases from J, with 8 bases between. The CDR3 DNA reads TGTGCCTGGGAACCGAGCTCTGGAAACACCATATATTTT. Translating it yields CAWEPSSGNTIYF.

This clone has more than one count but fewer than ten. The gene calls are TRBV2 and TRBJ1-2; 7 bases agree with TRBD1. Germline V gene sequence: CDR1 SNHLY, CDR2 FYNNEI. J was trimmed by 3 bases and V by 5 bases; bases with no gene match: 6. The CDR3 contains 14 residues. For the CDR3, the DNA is TGTGCCAGCAGTTTCCTTGGACAGGACTATGGCTACACCTTC. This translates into CASSFLGQDYGYTF.

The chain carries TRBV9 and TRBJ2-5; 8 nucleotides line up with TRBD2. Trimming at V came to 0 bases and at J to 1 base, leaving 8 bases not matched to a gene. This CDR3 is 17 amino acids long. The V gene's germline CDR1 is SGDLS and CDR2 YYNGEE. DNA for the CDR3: TGTGCCAGCAGCGTAGGAGGTGGGCTAGCGGGCCAAGAGACCCAGTACTTC. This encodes CASSVGGGLAGQETQYF.

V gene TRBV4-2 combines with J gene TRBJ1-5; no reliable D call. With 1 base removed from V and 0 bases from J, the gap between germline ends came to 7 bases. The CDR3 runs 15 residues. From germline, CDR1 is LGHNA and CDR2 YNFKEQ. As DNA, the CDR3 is TGTGCCAGCAGCCAAGCGATCGCTAGCAATCAGCCCCAGCATTTT. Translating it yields CASSQAIASNQPQHF.

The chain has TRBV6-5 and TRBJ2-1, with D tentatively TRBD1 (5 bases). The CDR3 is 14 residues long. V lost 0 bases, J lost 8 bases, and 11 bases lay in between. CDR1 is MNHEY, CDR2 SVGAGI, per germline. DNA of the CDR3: TGTGCCAGCAGTTACTCATCAGGGTCGGATGAGCAGTTCTTC. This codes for CASSYSSGSDEQFF.

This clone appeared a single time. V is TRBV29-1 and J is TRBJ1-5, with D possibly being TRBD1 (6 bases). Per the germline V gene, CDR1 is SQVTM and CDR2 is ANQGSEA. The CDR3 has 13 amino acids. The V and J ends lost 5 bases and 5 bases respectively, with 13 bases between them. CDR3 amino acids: CSVTPGDDQPQHF. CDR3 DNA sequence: TGCAGCGTTACCCCAGGGGACGATCAGCCCCAGCATTTT. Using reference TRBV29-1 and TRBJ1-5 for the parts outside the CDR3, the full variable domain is SAVISQKPSRDICQRGTSLTIQCQVDSQVTMMFWYRQQPGQSLTLIATANQGSEATYESGFVIDKFPISRPNLTFSTLTVSNMSPEDSSIYLCSVTPGDDQPQHFGDGTRLSIL.

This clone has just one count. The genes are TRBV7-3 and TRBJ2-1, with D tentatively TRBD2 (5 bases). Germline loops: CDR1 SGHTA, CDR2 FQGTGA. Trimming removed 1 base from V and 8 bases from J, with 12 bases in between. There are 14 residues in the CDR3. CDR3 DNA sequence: TGTGCCAGCAGCTTAAGAAGGACTCCCCATGAGCAGTTCTTC. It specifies CASSLRRTPHEQFF. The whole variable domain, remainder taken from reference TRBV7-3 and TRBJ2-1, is GAGVSQTPSNKVTEKGKYVELRCDPISGHTALYWYRQSLGQGPEFLIYFQGTGAADDSGLPNDRFFAVRPEGSVSTLKIQRTERGDSAVYLCASSLRRTPHEQFFGPGTRLTVL.